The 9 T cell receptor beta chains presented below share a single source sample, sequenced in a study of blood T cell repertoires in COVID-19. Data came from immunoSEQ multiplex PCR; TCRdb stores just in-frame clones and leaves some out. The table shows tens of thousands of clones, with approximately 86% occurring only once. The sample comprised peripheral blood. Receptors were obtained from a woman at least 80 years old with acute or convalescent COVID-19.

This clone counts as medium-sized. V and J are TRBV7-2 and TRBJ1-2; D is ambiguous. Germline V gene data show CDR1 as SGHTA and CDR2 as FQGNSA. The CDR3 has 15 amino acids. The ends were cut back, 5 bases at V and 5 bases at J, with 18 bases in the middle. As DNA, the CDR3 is TGTGCCAGCAGCCCAACCCCCCCGGGGAAGTATGGCTACACCTTC. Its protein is CASSPTPPGKYGYTF.

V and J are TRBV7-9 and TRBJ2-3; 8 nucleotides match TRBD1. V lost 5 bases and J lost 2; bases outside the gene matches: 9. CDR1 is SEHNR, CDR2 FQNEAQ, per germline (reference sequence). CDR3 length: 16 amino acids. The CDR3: CASSPDRGTFTDTQYF. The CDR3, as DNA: TGTGCCAGCAGCCCCGACAGGGGCACCTTCACAGATACGCAGTATTTT.

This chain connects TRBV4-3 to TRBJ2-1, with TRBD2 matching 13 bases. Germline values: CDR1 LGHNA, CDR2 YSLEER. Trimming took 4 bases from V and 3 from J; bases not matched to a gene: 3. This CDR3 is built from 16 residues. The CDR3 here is CASSPGTSGVYNEQFF. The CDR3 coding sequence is TGCGCCAGCAGCCCGGGGACTAGCGGGGTCTACAATGAGCAGTTCTTC.

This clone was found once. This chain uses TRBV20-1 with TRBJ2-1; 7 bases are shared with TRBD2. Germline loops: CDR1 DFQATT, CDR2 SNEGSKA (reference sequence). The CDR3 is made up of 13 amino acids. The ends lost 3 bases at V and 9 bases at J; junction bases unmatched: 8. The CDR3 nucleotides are TGCAGTGCTAGTCTGGCGGGAGAGGGTGAGCAGTTCTTC. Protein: CSASLAGEGEQFF.

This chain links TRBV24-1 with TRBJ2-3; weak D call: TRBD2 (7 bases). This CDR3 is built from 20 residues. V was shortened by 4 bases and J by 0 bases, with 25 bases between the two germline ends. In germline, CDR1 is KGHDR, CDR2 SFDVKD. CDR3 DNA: TGTGCCACCAGTGAGCCTAATTCCAGGGGAGGGGTCTTTAGCACAGATACGCAGTATTTT. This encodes CATSEPNSRGGVFSTDTQYF.

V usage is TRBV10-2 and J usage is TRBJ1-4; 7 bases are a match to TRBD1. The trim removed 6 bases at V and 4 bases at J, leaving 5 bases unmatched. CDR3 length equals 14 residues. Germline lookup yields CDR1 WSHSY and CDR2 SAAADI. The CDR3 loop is CASRSGQFNEKLFF. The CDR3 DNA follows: TGCGCCAGCAGGTCGGGACAGTTTAATGAAAAACTGTTTTTT.

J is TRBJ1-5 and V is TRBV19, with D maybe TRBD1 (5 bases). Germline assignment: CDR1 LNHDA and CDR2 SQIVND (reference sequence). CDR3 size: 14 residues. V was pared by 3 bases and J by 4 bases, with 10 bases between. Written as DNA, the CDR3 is TGTGCCAGTAGTATCAGGGAAGCGAATCAGCCCCAGCATTTT. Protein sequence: CASSIREANQPQHF.

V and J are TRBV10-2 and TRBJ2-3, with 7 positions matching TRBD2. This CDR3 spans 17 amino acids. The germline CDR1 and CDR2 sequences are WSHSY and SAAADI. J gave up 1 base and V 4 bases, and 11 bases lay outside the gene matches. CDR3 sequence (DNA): TGCGCCAGCAGTGGACTAGCCCAGGATACTGGCACAGATACGCAGTATTTT. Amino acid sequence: CASSGLAQDTGTDTQYF.

The CDR3 protein is CASSQGARGNEQFF. The CDR3 DNA reads TGTGCCAGCAGCCAAGGGGCCAGGGGCAATGAGCAGTTCTTC. The chain carries TRBV3-1 (or the pseudogene TRBV3-2) and TRBJ2-1; D might be TRBD1 (6 bases). The CDR3 has 14 amino acids. CDR1 LGHDT and CDR2 YNNKEL come from the germline V gene (reference sequence). Deletions cut 1 base from V and 6 bases from J, with 10 bases between.